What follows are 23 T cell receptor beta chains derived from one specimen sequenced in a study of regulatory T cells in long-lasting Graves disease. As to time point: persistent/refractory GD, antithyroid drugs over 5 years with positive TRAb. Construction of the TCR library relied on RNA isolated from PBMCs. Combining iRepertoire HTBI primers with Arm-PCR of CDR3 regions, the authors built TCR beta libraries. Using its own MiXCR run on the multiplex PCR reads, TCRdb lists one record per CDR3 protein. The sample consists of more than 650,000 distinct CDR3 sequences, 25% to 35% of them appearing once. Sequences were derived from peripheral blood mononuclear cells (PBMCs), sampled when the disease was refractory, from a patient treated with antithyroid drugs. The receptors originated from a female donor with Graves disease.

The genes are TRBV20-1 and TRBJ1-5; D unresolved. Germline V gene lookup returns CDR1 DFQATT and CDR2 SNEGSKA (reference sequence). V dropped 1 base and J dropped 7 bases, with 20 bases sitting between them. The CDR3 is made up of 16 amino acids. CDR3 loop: CSARARGFSLRQPQHF. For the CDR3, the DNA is TGCAGTGCTAGAGCAAGAGGGTTTAGCCTGAGGCAGCCCCAGCATTTT.

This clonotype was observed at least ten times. CDR3 sequence reads: CASSEPEMTGLSNQPQHF. The CDR3, as DNA: TGTGCCAGCAGTGAACCAGAAATGACAGGGTTGAGCAATCAGCCCCAGCATTTT. This chain links TRBV2 with TRBJ1-5, with TRBD1 matching over 7 bases. Per germline, CDR1 SNHLY and CDR2 FYNNEI. V shed 2 bases and J 1 base; nucleotides not matched to a gene: 11. The CDR3 runs 18 residues.

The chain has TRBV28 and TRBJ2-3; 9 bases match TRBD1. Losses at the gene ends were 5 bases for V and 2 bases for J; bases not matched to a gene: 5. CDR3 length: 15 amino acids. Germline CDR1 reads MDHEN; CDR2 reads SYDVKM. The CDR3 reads CASSKPQGATDTQYF. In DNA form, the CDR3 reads TGTGCCAGCAGTAAACCACAGGGGGCCACAGATACGCAGTATTTT.

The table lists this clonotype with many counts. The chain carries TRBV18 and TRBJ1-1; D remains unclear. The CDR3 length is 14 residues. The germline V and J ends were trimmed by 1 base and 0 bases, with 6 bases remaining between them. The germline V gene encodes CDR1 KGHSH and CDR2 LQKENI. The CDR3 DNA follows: TGTGCCAGCTCACCACTCACCATGAACACTGAAGCTTTCTTT. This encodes CASSPLTMNTEAFF.

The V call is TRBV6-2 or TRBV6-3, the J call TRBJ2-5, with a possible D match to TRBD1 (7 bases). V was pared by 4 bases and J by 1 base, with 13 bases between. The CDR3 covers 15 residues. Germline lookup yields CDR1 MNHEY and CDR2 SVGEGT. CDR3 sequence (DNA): TGTGCCAGCAGTTTCAGGGGGAGGCCCCAAGAGACCCAGTACTTC. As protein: CASSFRGRPQETQYF.

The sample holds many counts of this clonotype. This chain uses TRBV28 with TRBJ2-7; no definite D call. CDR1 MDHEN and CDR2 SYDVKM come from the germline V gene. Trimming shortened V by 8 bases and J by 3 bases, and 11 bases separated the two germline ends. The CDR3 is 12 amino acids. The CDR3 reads CASGGPRYEQYF. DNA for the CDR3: TGTGCCAGCGGTGGCCCCCGCTACGAGCAGTACTTC.

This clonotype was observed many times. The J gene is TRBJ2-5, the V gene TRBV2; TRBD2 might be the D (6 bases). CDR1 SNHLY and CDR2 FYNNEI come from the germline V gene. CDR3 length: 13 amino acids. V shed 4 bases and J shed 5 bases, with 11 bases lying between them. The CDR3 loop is CASSAGEDETQYF. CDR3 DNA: TGTGCCAGCAGTGCGGGAGAGGACGAGACCCAGTACTTC.

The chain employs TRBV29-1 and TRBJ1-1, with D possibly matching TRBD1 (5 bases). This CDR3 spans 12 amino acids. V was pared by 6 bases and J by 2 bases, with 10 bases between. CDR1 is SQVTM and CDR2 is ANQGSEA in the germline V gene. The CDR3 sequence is CSVLRDNTEAFF. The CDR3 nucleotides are TGCAGCGTCCTCAGGGACAACACTGAAGCTTTCTTT.

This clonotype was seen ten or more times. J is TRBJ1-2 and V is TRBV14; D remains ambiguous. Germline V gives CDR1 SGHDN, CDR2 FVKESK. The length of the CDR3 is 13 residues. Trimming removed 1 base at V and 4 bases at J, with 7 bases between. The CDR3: CASSQVGVYGYTF. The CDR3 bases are TGTGCCAGCAGCCAAGTCGGCGTCTATGGCTACACCTTC. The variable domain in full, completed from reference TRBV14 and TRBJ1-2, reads EAGVTQFPSHSVIEKGQTVTLRCDPISGHDNLYWYRRVMGKEIKFLLHFVKESKQDESGMPNNRFLAERTGGTYSTLKVQPAELEDSGVYFCASSQVGVYGYTFGSGTRLTVV.

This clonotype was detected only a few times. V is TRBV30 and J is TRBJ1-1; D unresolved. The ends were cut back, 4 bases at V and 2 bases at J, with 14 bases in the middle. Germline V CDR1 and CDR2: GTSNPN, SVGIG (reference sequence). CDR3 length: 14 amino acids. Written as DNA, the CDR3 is TGTGCCTGGACGCACGGTCGGAGTAACACTGAAGCTTTCTTT. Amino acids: CAWTHGRSNTEAFF.

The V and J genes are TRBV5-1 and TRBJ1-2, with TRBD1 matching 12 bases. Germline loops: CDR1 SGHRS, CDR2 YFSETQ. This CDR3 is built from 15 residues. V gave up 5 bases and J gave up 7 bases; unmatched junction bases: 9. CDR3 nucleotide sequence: TGCGCCAGCAGTCCGGCGGGACAGGGGGCGAGTGGCTACACCTTC. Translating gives CASSPAGQGASGYTF. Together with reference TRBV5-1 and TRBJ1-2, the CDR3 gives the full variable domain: KAGVTQTPRYLIKTRGQQVTLSCSPISGHRSVSWYQQTPGQGLQFLFEYFSETQRNKGNFPGRFSGRQFSNSRSEMNVSTLELGDSALYLCASSPAGQGASGYTFGSGTRLTVV.

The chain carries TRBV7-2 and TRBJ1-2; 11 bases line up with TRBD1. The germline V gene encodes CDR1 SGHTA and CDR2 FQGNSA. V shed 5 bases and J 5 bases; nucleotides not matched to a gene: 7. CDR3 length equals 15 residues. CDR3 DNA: TGTGCCAGCAGCCGACGGGACAGGGGGAATTATGGCTACACCTTC. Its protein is CASSRRDRGNYGYTF.

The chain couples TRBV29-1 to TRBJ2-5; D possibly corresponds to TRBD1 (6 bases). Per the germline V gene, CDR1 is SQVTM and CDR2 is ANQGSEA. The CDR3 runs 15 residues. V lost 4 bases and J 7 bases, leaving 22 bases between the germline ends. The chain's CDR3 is CSVGEFGQRLGTQYF. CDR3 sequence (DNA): TGCAGCGTTGGAGAGTTTGGACAGCGTCTGGGGACCCAGTACTTC.

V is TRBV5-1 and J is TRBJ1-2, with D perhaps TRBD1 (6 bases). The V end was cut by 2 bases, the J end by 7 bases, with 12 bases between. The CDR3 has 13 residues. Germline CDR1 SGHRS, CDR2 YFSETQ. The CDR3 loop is CASSFGGLSGYTF. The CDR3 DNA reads TGCGCCAGCAGCTTCGGGGGGCTGAGTGGCTACACCTTC.

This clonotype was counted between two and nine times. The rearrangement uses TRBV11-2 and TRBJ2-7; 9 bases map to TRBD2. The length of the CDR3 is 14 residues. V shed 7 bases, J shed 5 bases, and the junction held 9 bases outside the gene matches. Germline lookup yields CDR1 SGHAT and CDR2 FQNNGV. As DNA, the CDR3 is TGTGCCAGCAACCCTATTGGGACTAGCAACGAGCAGTACTTC. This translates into CASNPIGTSNEQYF.

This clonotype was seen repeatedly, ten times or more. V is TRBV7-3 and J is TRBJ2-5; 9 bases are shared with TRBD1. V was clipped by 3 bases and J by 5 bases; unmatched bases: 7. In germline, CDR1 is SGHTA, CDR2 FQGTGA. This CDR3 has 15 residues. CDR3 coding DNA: TGTGCCAGCAGCTTGAGGGGACAGGGTTGGGAGACCCAGTACTTC. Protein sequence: CASSLRGQGWETQYF.

The CDR3 reads CASSVVGTNEQFF. The CDR3 DNA is TGTGCCAGCAGCGTAGTTGGTACCAATGAGCAGTTCTTC. This chain joins TRBV6-2 or TRBV6-3 and TRBJ2-1; D gene uncertain. The germline CDR1 and CDR2 sequences are MNHEY and SVGEGT. This CDR3 has 13 amino acids. V was cut by 6 bases and J by 6 bases, with 12 bases left in between.

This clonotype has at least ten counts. CDR3 sequence: CASSRHRDNSNQPQHF. CDR3 nucleotides: TGTGCCAGCAGTCGTCACAGGGATAACAGCAATCAGCCCCAGCATTTT. The chain combines TRBV12-3 or TRBV12-4 with TRBJ1-5, with a tentative D call TRBD1 (6 bases). Trimming took off 5 bases at V and 1 base at J, with 15 bases between the two ends. This CDR3 is built from 16 residues.

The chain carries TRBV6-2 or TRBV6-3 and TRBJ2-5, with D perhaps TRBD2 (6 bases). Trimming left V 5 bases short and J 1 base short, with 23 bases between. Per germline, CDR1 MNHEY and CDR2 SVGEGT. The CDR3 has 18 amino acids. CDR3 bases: TGTGCCAGCAGTGAAGCGAGAAGGGGCGGGGCTGTCCAAGAGACCCAGTACTTC. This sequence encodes CASSEARRGGAVQETQYF.

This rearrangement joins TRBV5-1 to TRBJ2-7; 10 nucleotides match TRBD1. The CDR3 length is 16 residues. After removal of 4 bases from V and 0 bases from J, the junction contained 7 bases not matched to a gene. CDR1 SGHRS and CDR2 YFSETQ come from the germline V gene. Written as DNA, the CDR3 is TGCGCCAGCAGCACGGGACAGGGGATGAGCTCCTACGAGCAGTACTTC. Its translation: CASSTGQGMSSYEQYF.

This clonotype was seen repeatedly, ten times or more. CDR3 nucleotides: TGTGCCAGCAGTATACAGGGGTATAATTCACCCCTCCACTTT. As protein: CASSIQGYNSPLHF. The V call is TRBV6-1, the J call TRBJ1-6; 7 bases fit TRBD1. V was pared by 5 bases and J by 4 bases, with 2 bases of the junction left unmatched. Germline loops: CDR1 MNHNS, CDR2 SASEGT. This CDR3 is built from 14 residues.

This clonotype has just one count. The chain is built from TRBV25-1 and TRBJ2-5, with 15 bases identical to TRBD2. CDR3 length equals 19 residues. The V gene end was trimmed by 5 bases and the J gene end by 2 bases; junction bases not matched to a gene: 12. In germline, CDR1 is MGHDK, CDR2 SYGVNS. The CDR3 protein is CASSPIPGLAGGGQETQYF. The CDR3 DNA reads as TGTGCCAGCAGTCCCATTCCGGGACTAGCGGGAGGAGGACAAGAGACCCAGTACTTC.

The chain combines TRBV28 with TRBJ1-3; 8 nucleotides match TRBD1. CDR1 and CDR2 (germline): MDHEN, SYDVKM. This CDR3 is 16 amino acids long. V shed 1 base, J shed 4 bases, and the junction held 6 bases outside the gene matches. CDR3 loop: CASSLLTGDLGNTIYF. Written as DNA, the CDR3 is TGTGCCAGCAGTTTATTGACAGGGGACTTGGGAAACACCATATATTTT.